One T cell receptor (beta chain) is described in this entry. Original data processing: Estimates of nucleated cell counts were drawn from the amplification of reference gene primers. Clones were sequenced by immunoSEQ multiplex PCR, and TCRdb holds only the in-frame ones, with some missing. D and trimming were read from the DNA, whereas the V and J calls and clone size are those reported in that table. The data contain about 140,000 clones, around 79% of them seen just once; the ten biggest clones take up 3% to 4.5%. This sample is drawn from a study of blood T cell repertoires in COVID-19. Study-level background: COVID-19 samples from acute and convalescent phases originated in the United States, Italy and Spain. PBMCs, B-cell-depleted T cells, or T cells were the source of the cDNA or gDNA that made up the material.

V gave up 3 bases and J gave up 4 bases, with 15 bases separating them. CDR3 length equals 15 residues. Germline loops: CDR1 LNHDA, CDR2 SQIVND (reference sequence). The TCR comes from a man aged 60 to 69 with acute or convalescent COVID-19. Source material: peripheral blood. The rearrangement uses TRBV19 and TRBJ1-1, with D possibly matching TRBD1 (5 bases). Written as DNA, the CDR3 is TGTGCCAGTAGTATTATTGGGGCAGGCTCCACTGAAGCTTTCTTT. Protein product: CASSIIGAGSTEAFF.